The 24 T cell receptor beta chains below all came from one sample that was sequenced in a study of read filtering for tumor transcriptome and immune sequencing. From approximately 430 ng of RNA, a library with molecular barcoded alpha/delta and beta/gamma adaptors was made. TCRdb analysed the reads with MiXCR anew, one entry per CDR3 protein. Of 62,000 or so distinct CDR3 sequences listed, around a fifth were seen once; the top ten hold 17%. Sequencing was carried out using a population of CD138-negative cells sorted from bone marrow. These receptors were taken from a donor aged 40 or older with multiple myeloma.

This clonotype appeared many times. The chain carries TRBV5-4 and TRBJ2-2; D possibly corresponds to TRBD2 (7 bases). Germline CDR1 reads SGHNT; CDR2 reads YYREEE (reference sequence). V was clipped by 9 bases and J by 1 base, with 16 bases between them. The CDR3 spans 15 residues. The CDR3 region is CATRGAKMNTGELFF. CDR3 DNA: TGTGCCACCCGGGGGGCCAAAATGAACACCGGGGAGCTGTTTTTT.

The genes are TRBV5-1 and TRBJ2-2, with D uncertain. Germline assignment: CDR1 SGHRS and CDR2 YFSETQ. V was clipped by 1 base and J by 2 bases, with 3 bases between them. The CDR3 loop spans 13 amino acids. The CDR3 protein is CASSLYNTGELFF. In DNA, the CDR3 is TGCGCCAGCAGCTTGTATAACACCGGGGAGCTGTTTTTT.

Note on this clonotype: This likely stems from a read error, as it lies one base from a far larger clone. The genes are TRBV7-2 and TRBJ2-2, with TRBD1 identical over 7 bases. CDR1 and CDR2 (germline): SGHTA, FQGNSA. The CDR3 is 19 amino acids. The V segment lost 5 bases and the J segment 2 bases; nucleotides outside the gene matches: 17. CDR3 in DNA: TGTGCCAGCAGCCCACTTACGGACAGGACCTTACTTAACACCGGGGAGCTGTTTTTT. It is translated as CASSPLTDRTLLNTGELFF. Together with reference TRBV7-2 and TRBJ2-2, the CDR3 gives the full variable domain: GAGVSQSPSNKVTEKGKDVELRCDPISGHTALYWYRQSLGQGLEFLIYFQGNSAPDKSGLPSDRFSAERTGGSVSTLTIQRTQQEDSAVYLCASSPLTDRTLLNTGELFFGEGSRLTVL.

In its sample, this clonotype was seen many times. The gene calls are TRBV5-4 and TRBJ1-1, with D hard to call. Germline CDR1 SGHNT, CDR2 YYREEE (reference sequence). This CDR3 is 13 amino acids long. Trimming left V 0 bases short and J 1 base short, with 4 bases between. The CDR3 DNA reads as TGTGCCAGCAGCTTGGCAGGGAACACTGAAGCTTTCTTT. Protein: CASSLAGNTEAFF.

This clonotype appeared many times. The rearrangement links TRBV29-1 to TRBJ2-2; D possibly matches TRBD1 or TRBD2 (6 bases each). V lost 0 bases to trimming and J lost 0 bases, with 11 bases between them. Germline CDR1 and CDR2: SQVTM and ANQGSEA. The length of the CDR3 is 16 residues. DNA for the CDR3: TGCAGCGTTGAAGATCTGGGGGGCGCGAACACCGGGGAGCTGTTTTTT. Translation: CSVEDLGGANTGELFF.

This rearrangement joins TRBV11-2 to TRBJ2-1, with D unclear. The V and J ends lost 5 bases and 8 bases respectively, with 16 bases between them. This CDR3 has 14 residues. CDR1 and CDR2 (germline): SGHAT, FQNNGV. CDR3 loop: CASSHELSVHEQFF. The DNA for the CDR3 is TGTGCCAGCAGCCACGAGCTATCGGTTCATGAGCAGTTCTTC.

The rearrangement joins TRBV7-3 to TRBJ1-6; TRBD1 matches 9 bases. The CDR3 runs 15 residues. V lost 2 bases to trimming and J lost 11 bases; unmatched junction nucleotides: 7. Germline V gene sequence: CDR1 SGHTA, CDR2 FQGTGA. The CDR3 DNA is TGTGCCAGCAGCTTATACGGACAGGGGTCGGCACCCCTCCACTTT. Translated, it gives CASSLYGQGSAPLHF.

Comment on this clonotype: With a much larger clone just one base away, this may be a read error. This chain connects TRBV12-3 or TRBV12-4 to TRBJ1-6; D unresolved. Trimming shortened V by 3 bases and J by 7 bases, and 13 bases separated the two germline ends. The CDR3 is made up of 15 amino acids. The CDR3 bases are TGTGCCAGCAGTTTCGGAGGTCATTCAAATTCACCCCTCCACTTT. It is translated as CASSFGGHSNSPLHF.

The chain has TRBV12-3 or TRBV12-4 and TRBJ1-5, with D maybe TRBD1 (6 bases). Trimming removed 5 bases from V and 2 bases from J, with 13 bases in between. The CDR3 covers 15 residues. CDR3 nucleotide sequence: TGTGCCAGCAGTCGTACAGGGAGCGGCAATCAGCCCCAGCATTTT. Protein product: CASSRTGSGNQPQHF.

The J gene is TRBJ2-7, the V gene TRBV5-1; 7 bases align to TRBD1. The assigned J gene may be wrong: the sequence end matches TRBJ2-1 better. This CDR3 has 14 residues. Germline CDR1 is SGHRS and CDR2 is YFSETQ. The CDR3 region has the DNA TGCGCCAGCAGCTTGGGACAGGGCCTGAATGAGCAGTTCTTC. This encodes CASSLGQGLNEQFF.

This clonotype has ten or more counts. This rearrangement joins TRBV14 to TRBJ1-4, with TRBD1 as a possible D gene (6 bases). The CDR3 runs to 16 residues. Germline V CDR1 and CDR2: SGHDN, FVKESK. V dropped 5 bases and J dropped 0 bases, with 13 bases sitting between them. CDR3 sequence (DNA): TGTGCCAGCAGCGACCGGGACATCGCAACTAATGAAAAACTGTTTTTT. It codes for CASSDRDIATNEKLFF.

This clonotype has ten or more counts. The DNA for the CDR3 is TGCAGTGCTAGACGACTAGCGGGGGGGTTCTACAATGAGCAGTTCTTC. Protein product: CSARRLAGGFYNEQFF. This chain connects TRBV20-1 to TRBJ2-1; 14 bases are shared with TRBD2. CDR1 is DFQATT, CDR2 SNEGSKA, per germline (reference sequence). CDR3 length equals 16 residues. The trim removed 2 bases at V and 3 bases at J, leaving 3 bases unmatched.

This clonotype was seen many times. The J gene is TRBJ2-3, the V gene TRBV9, with 11 bases fitting TRBD2. The CDR3 covers 15 residues. Germline loops: CDR1 SGDLS, CDR2 YYNGEE. The V gene end was trimmed by 4 bases and the J gene end by 3 bases; junction bases not matched to a gene: 4. For the CDR3, the DNA is TGTGCCAGCAGCACTAGCGGGAGCAGTACAGATACGCAGTATTTT. Its translation is CASSTSGSSTDTQYF.

This clonotype was detected many times. This rearrangement joins TRBV7-8 to TRBJ2-5; TRBD2 matches at 7 bases. The trim removed 5 bases at V and 6 bases at J, leaving 9 bases unmatched. Germline V gene sequence: CDR1 SGHVS, CDR2 FQNEAQ. The CDR3 covers 14 residues. Here the CDR3 DNA reads TGTGCCAGCAGCCAGGGTGCGAGCGGGAAGACCCAGTACTTC. Translated, it gives CASSQGASGKTQYF.

J is TRBJ1-1 and V is TRBV5-1; possibly TRBD1 for D (5 bases). The CDR3 loop spans 14 amino acids. Germline lookup yields CDR1 SGHRS and CDR2 YFSETQ. V was pared by 2 bases and J by 0 bases, with 8 bases between. The CDR3 nucleotides are TGCGCCAGCAGCTTCGAGGGGATGAACACTGAAGCTTTCTTT. Its protein product is CASSFEGMNTEAFF.

As regards this clonotype: Given the absence of the conserved phenylalanine or tryptophan at the CDR3 end, a read error is likely. V is TRBV7-2 and J is TRBJ2-1; 12 bases agree with TRBD2. This CDR3 is 15 amino acids long. Germline V lookup: CDR1 SGHTA, CDR2 FQGNSA. The CDR3 DNA reads as TGCGCCAGCAGCAAGACTAGCGGGGGATACAATGAGCAGTTCCTC. Its protein product is CASSKTSGGYNEQFL.

The V gene is TRBV28, the J gene TRBJ1-1; D is unclear. V lost 6 bases and J 0 bases, leaving 2 bases between the germline ends. Germline V gene data show CDR1 as MDHEN and CDR2 as SYDVKM. This CDR3 comprises 11 residues. DNA for the CDR3: TGTGCCAGCAGACTGAACACTGAAGCTTTCTTT. Its translation: CASRLNTEAFF.

Many counts were recorded for this clonotype. The V and J genes are TRBV7-6 and TRBJ2-7, with 7 nucleotides matching TRBD1. In germline, CDR1 is SGHVS, CDR2 FNYEAQ. V was pared by 0 bases and J by 2 bases, with 1 base of the junction left unmatched. The CDR3 contains 14 residues. The CDR3 reads CASSLAGGTYEQYF. The CDR3 DNA sequence: TGTGCCAGCAGCTTAGCAGGGGGCACCTACGAGCAGTACTTC.

This clonotype was seen once. The junction differs from germline at one of its ends, possibly a read error. This chain joins TRBV11-2 and TRBJ1-1; D is perhaps TRBD1 (6 bases). CDR1 and CDR2 (germline): SGHAT, FQNNGV. This CDR3 region has 12 residues. The CDR3 coding sequence is TGTGCCGGCAGCCCACAGGGTAGTGAAGCTTTCTTT. Its protein product is CAGSPQGSEAFF.

Of note for this clonotype: This may be a read error: a much more frequent sequence differs by one nucleotide. Lacking the conserved final phenylalanine or tryptophan, this CDR3 likely reflects a read error. V is TRBV30 and J is TRBJ2-7, with 9 bases lining up with TRBD2. Germline V gene lookup returns CDR1 GTSNPN and CDR2 SVGIG (reference sequence). The CDR3 runs to 13 residues. Trimming removed 0 bases from V and 3 bases from J; junction bases left unmatched: 0. For the CDR3, the DNA is TGTGCCTGGAGTGTAGCGGGAGGCTACGAGCAGTACTCC. This sequence encodes CAWSVAGGYEQYS.

This clonotype was picked up a small number of times. A read error is possible here, since a much larger clone lies one base away. The chain links TRBV4-1 to TRBJ2-1; tentatively, D is TRBD2 (6 bases). Per germline, CDR1 MGHRA and CDR2 YSYEKL. This CDR3 has 15 residues. CDR3 in amino acids: CASSRSEGPYSEQFF. The CDR3 coding sequence is TGCGCCAGCAGCCGGTCGGAGGGTCCTTACAGTGAGCAGTTCTTC.

The chain recombines TRBV6-2 or TRBV6-3 with TRBJ1-2, with TRBD1 as a possible D gene (6 bases). The CDR3 contains 13 residues. V was pared by 6 bases and J by 6 bases, with 14 bases between. Germline V gene lookup returns CDR1 MNHEY and CDR2 SVGEGT. CDR3 in amino acids: CASRPDSHDGYTF. The CDR3 DNA reads as TGTGCCAGCAGACCGGACAGTCATGATGGCTACACCTTC.

This clonotype showed up many times. This chain joins TRBV20-1 and TRBJ2-1, with 9 bases that match TRBD2. CDR1 is DFQATT, CDR2 SNEGSKA, per germline (reference sequence). The V segment lost 1 base and the J segment 0 bases; nucleotides outside the gene matches: 4. The CDR3 consists of 16 residues. CDR3 DNA: TGCAGTGCTAGAGGACTAGCGGAGAGCTCCTACAATGAGCAGTTCTTC. The encoded protein is CSARGLAESSYNEQFF.

The table lists this clonotype with a few counts. The chain recombines TRBV2 with TRBJ1-4; D is perhaps TRBD1 (5 bases). CDR1 SNHLY and CDR2 FYNNEI come from the germline V gene. The CDR3 consists of 13 residues. V was clipped by 7 bases and J by 3 bases, with 9 bases between them. CDR3 protein: CASTGDANEKLFF. CDR3 DNA sequence: TGTGCCAGCACGGGGGATGCTAATGAAAAACTGTTTTTT.